These 25 T cell receptor beta chains came from one sample sequenced in a study of shared clonotypes between healthy human individuals. Profiling relied on immunoSEQ multiplex PCR, and the TCRdb table lists in-frame clones only, not all of them. The sample lists around 2.3 million clones, almost 96% occurring once. The sequencing sample was made of naive CD4+ T cells sorted from blood. Specified subset: CD45RA+ positively selected. The receptors were sampled from a young man in good health.

The chain links TRBV10-1 to TRBJ2-5; D call uncertain. This CDR3 is built from 16 residues. The germline V gene encodes CDR1 WNHNN and CDR2 SYGVQD (reference sequence). V lost 0 bases and J lost 4, with 15 bases in between. The CDR3 region has the DNA TGCGCCAGCAGTGAGTCGCCCCGCGCAGGACGAGAGACCCAGTACTTC. It yields the protein CASSESPRAGRETQYF.

J is TRBJ2-3 and V is TRBV15, with no clear D. The CDR3 is 13 residues long. CDR1 and CDR2 (germline): LNHNV, YYDKDF (reference sequence). The V and J ends lost 0 bases and 7 bases respectively, with 8 bases between them. CDR3 region: CATSRDPKYTQYF. CDR3 nucleotides: TGTGCCACCAGCAGAGATCCCAAGTATACGCAGTATTTT.

The chain recombines TRBV6-1 with TRBJ2-7, with D possibly TRBD1 on 5 matching bases. This CDR3 comprises 13 residues. From germline, CDR1 is MNHNS and CDR2 SASEGT. V was clipped by 5 bases and J by 2 bases, with 10 bases between them. The CDR3, as DNA: TGTGCCAGCAGTTCCGAGACAGCCTACGAGCAGTACTTC. The encoded protein is CASSSETAYEQYF.

A note on this clone: Other DNA sequences of this sample code for an identical CDR3. The chain carries TRBV18 and TRBJ1-4; D is ambiguous. V was trimmed by 1 base and J by 3 bases, leaving 6 bases between them. Germline-derived CDR1 and CDR2 are KGHSH and LQKENI. The CDR3 spans 14 residues. The CDR3 DNA is TGTGCCAGCTCACCACGGGTGGCTAATGAAAAACTGTTTTTT. It specifies CASSPRVANEKLFF.

This sequence joins TRBV4-3 and TRBJ1-1; 7 bases map to TRBD1. This CDR3 has 14 residues. Germline CDR1 and CDR2: LGHNA and YSLEER. Trimming took 0 bases from V and 3 from J; bases not matched to a gene: 1. CDR3 sequence: CASSQERGHTEAFF. The CDR3 DNA is TGCGCCAGCAGCCAAGAAAGGGGGCACACTGAAGCTTTCTTT.

The chain has TRBV11-2 and TRBJ2-1; D unclear. There are 16 residues in the CDR3. The germline CDR1 and CDR2 sequences are SGHAT and FQNNGV. The V and J ends lost 4 bases and 6 bases respectively, with 19 bases between them. CDR3 in DNA: TGTGCCAGCAGCTCTCTACTACTGACCACCGTCAATGAGCAGTTCTTC. Translation gives CASSSLLLTTVNEQFF.

The rearrangement uses TRBV5-1 and TRBJ1-5; D ambiguous. Germline V gene data show CDR1 as SGHRS and CDR2 as YFSETQ. This CDR3 region has 11 residues. V lost 7 bases and J 4 bases, leaving 6 bases between the germline ends. CDR3 sequence: CASSQNQPQHF. DNA of the CDR3: TGCGCCAGCTCCCAAAATCAGCCCCAGCATTTT. Drawing the rest from reference TRBV5-1 and TRBJ1-5, the complete variable domain is KAGVTQTPRYLIKTRGQQVTLSCSPISGHRSVSWYQQTPGQGLQFLFEYFSETQRNKGNFPGRFSGRQFSNSRSEMNVSTLELGDSALYLCASSQNQPQHFGDGTRLSIL.

This clone occurred once. The chain has TRBV7-2 and TRBJ2-7; D ambiguous. Germline loops: CDR1 SGHTA, CDR2 FQGNSA. The germline V and J ends were trimmed by 2 bases and 5 bases, with 10 bases remaining between them. CDR3 size: 13 residues. In DNA form, the CDR3 reads TGTGCCAGCAGCTTAAACGCGATCCACGAGCAGTACTTC. As protein: CASSLNAIHEQYF.

About this clone: Other DNA sequences in the same sample also yield this CDR3. CDR3 sequence: CASSLGQETQYF. CDR3 nucleotides: TGTGCCAGCAGCTTAGGCCAAGAGACCCAGTACTTC. J is TRBJ2-5 and V is TRBV7-6; D call uncertain. Germline assignment: CDR1 SGHVS and CDR2 FNYEAQ. The V end lost 1 base, the J end lost 1 base, and 1 base lay between the germline ends. This CDR3 region has 12 residues.

The chain uses TRBV2 and TRBJ2-3; D is unresolved. CDR1 is SNHLY, CDR2 FYNNEI, per germline. The CDR3 consists of 14 residues. Trimming took 4 bases from V and 0 from J, leaving 8 bases between them. This CDR3 reads CASSARVSTDTQYF. As DNA, the CDR3 is TGTGCCAGCAGTGCCCGGGTTAGCACAGATACGCAGTATTTT.

This rearrangement joins TRBV5-1 to TRBJ1-2; 7 bases line up with TRBD1. Germline V gene data show CDR1 as SGHRS and CDR2 as YFSETQ. J was trimmed by 8 bases and V by 7 bases; bases with no gene match: 17. The CDR3 has 15 amino acids. The CDR3 loop is CASGTEPGALQGYTF. CDR3 nucleotide sequence: TGCGCCAGCGGGACAGAGCCCGGAGCACTTCAGGGCTACACCTTC.

The V call is TRBV10-3, the J call TRBJ1-1, with D tentatively TRBD1 (6 bases). The CDR3 contains 13 residues. Trimming left V 11 bases short and J 1 base short, with 14 bases between. Germline values: CDR1 ENHRY, CDR2 SYGVKD. CDR3 loop: CAVRDTQNTEAFF. As DNA, the CDR3 is TGTGCCGTCCGGGACACCCAGAACACTGAAGCTTTCTTT.

This clone appeared once. The chain couples TRBV5-1 to TRBJ2-4, with D hard to call. The V gene's germline CDR1 is SGHRS and CDR2 YFSETQ. CDR3 length equals 15 residues. Deletions cut 3 bases from V and 0 bases from J, with 10 bases between. The DNA for the CDR3 is TGCGCCAGCAGCTCCGGCAGCCTAGCCAAAAACATTCAGTACTTC. This gives the protein CASSSGSLAKNIQYF.

The J gene is TRBJ1-5, the V gene TRBV6-1; D is perhaps TRBD1 (6 bases). CDR1 and CDR2 from the germline V gene are MNHNS and SASEGT. Trimming took off 8 bases at V and 5 bases at J, with 13 bases between the two ends. The CDR3 has 13 residues. The CDR3 DNA is TGTGCCAGCCTGGGCAGGGGCCATCAGCCCCAGCATTTT. It codes for CASLGRGHQPQHF.

The chain employs TRBV19 and TRBJ1-1; the D is unclear. Germline loops: CDR1 LNHDA, CDR2 SQIVND (reference sequence). The CDR3 spans 15 residues. V gave up 3 bases and J gave up 5 bases, with 16 bases separating them. CDR3 DNA sequence: TGTGCCAGTAGTATCAGGAGGGTGAGTTCGACTGAAGCTTTCTTT. As protein: CASSIRRVSSTEAFF.

To note about this clone: In the same sample, other DNA sequences code for this CDR3. The chain joins TRBV29-1 to TRBJ2-2; D may correspond to TRBD1 or TRBD2 (5 bases each). CDR3 length: 14 amino acids. Between the trimmed V and J ends, which lost 5 bases and 1 base, there was a span of 11 bases. Per the germline V gene, CDR1 is SQVTM and CDR2 is ANQGSEA. The CDR3: CSVLGTVNTGELFF. As DNA, the CDR3 is TGCAGCGTTCTTGGGACGGTGAACACCGGGGAGCTGTTTTTT.

The rearrangement uses TRBV7-2 and TRBJ2-1, with TRBD2 identical over 7 bases. The CDR3 has 13 residues. Germline V gives CDR1 SGHTA, CDR2 FQGNSA. The V segment lost 7 bases and the J segment 4 bases; nucleotides outside the gene matches: 4. The CDR3 nucleotides read TGTGCCAGCAAAGGCGGGAGTTACAATGAGCAGTTCTTC. Translated, it gives CASKGGSYNEQFF.

V and J are TRBV4-1 and TRBJ2-4, with TRBD2 matching over 16 bases. The trim removed 4 bases at V and 1 base at J, leaving 10 bases unmatched. Germline CDR1 is MGHRA and CDR2 is YSYEKL. The CDR3 has 20 amino acids. CDR3 residues: CASSRPSGTSGGAAKNIQYF. The CDR3 DNA sequence: TGCGCCAGCAGCCGACCGTCCGGGACTAGCGGGGGGGCGGCCAAAAACATTCAGTACTTC.

The chain links TRBV9 to TRBJ2-1, with TRBD1 matching 10 bases. In germline, CDR1 is SGDLS, CDR2 YYNGEE. The length of the CDR3 is 19 residues. V gave up 0 bases and J gave up 2 bases; unmatched junction bases: 11. CDR3 sequence: CASSVGSGQGGRTYNEQFF. The CDR3 DNA is TGTGCCAGCAGCGTAGGGTCCGGACAGGGGGGAAGGACCTACAATGAGCAGTTCTTC.

The chain is built from TRBV9 and TRBJ1-6; D is ambiguous. Per the germline V gene, CDR1 is SGDLS and CDR2 is YYNGEE. This CDR3 is built from 15 residues. Deletions cut 4 bases from V and 7 bases from J, with 15 bases between. CDR3 bases: TGTGCCAGCAGCAAGGGTTTGACTCAGAATTCACCCCTCCACTTT. It yields the protein CASSKGLTQNSPLHF.

The chain is built from TRBV30 and TRBJ2-2; D may be TRBD2 (6 bases). V was pared by 4 bases and J by 5 bases, with 14 bases between. Germline V lookup: CDR1 GTSNPN, CDR2 SVGIG (reference sequence). The CDR3 is 14 amino acids. The CDR3: CAWTPGGGTGELFF. In nucleotides, the CDR3 is TGTGCCTGGACTCCCGGGGGAGGAACCGGGGAGCTGTTTTTT.

This clone was seen a single time. CDR3 bases: TGTGCCAGCAGTTCGAATCGGCCAGGGGGCAGTCAGCCCCAGCATTTT. It encodes CASSSNRPGGSQPQHF. The chain carries TRBV28 and TRBJ1-5; TRBD1 aligns across 8 bases. The ends lost 4 bases at V and 6 bases at J; junction bases unmatched: 11. Germline V gene sequence: CDR1 MDHEN, CDR2 SYDVKM. The CDR3 consists of 16 residues.

The chain employs TRBV6-5 and TRBJ1-1; possibly TRBD1 for D (6 bases). The V and J ends lost 6 bases and 6 bases respectively, with 17 bases between them. The CDR3 contains 14 residues. Germline V gene sequence: CDR1 MNHEY, CDR2 SVGAGI. The chain's CDR3 is CASSAYPGESEAFF. The DNA for the CDR3 is TGTGCCAGCAGCGCATACCCAGGGGAATCTGAAGCTTTCTTT.

The chain joins TRBV4-3 to TRBJ2-5; D may be TRBD1 or TRBD2 (7 bases each). Germline lookup yields CDR1 LGHNA and CDR2 YSLEER. Trimming stripped 2 bases from V and 4 bases from J, with 20 bases between. The CDR3 loop spans 17 amino acids. The CDR3 bases are TGCGCCAGCAGCCAAAACGAGGGGGCGGGAGCCCGAGAGACCCAGTACTTC. Protein sequence: CASSQNEGAGARETQYF.

V and J are TRBV29-1 and TRBJ2-3; D unresolved. Trimming cost V 1 base and J 0 bases, with 11 bases left between them. Germline V gene lookup returns CDR1 SQVTM and CDR2 ANQGSEA. The CDR3 extends over 15 amino acids. The CDR3 here is CSVEVRGASTDTQYF. The CDR3 region has the DNA TGCAGCGTTGAAGTTCGAGGAGCTAGCACAGATACGCAGTATTTT.